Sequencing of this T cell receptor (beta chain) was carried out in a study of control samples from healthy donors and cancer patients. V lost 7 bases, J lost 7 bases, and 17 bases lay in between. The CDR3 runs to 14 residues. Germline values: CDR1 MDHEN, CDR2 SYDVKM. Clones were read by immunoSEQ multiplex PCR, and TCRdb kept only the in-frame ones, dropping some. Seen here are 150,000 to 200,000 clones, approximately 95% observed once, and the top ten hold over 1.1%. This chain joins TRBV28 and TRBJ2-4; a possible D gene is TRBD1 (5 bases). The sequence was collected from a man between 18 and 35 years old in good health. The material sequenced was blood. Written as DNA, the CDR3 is TGTGCCAGCACCCGCCGGGTCAACAGGAACATTCAGTACTTC. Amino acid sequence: CASTRRVNRNIQYF.